Below are 21 T cell receptor beta chains sequenced from a single sample in a study of T-cell memory formation after mild COVID-19. Using its own MiXCR run on the 5' RACE reads, TCRdb lists one record per CDR3 protein. This table has about 290,000 distinct CDR3 sequences, more than 15% appearing once. The sequencing sample was made of PBMCs or a T cell subset sorted from them (not recorded which). The receptors come from a young man who had mild COVID-19 (a few samples of this study predate the infection). Cell type and time point are not known.

This clonotype was observed a few times. This chain connects TRBV10-3 to TRBJ2-7; no clear D. V lost 2 bases and J 2 bases, leaving 4 bases between the germline ends. The CDR3 loop spans 12 amino acids. Per germline, CDR1 ENHRY and CDR2 SYGVKD. The CDR3 sequence: CAISEEAYEQYF. CDR3 coding DNA: TGTGCCATCAGTGAGGAGGCCTACGAGCAGTACTTC.

This chain joins TRBV29-1 and TRBJ1-3; D possibly corresponds to TRBD1 (5 bases). Germline V gene data show CDR1 as SQVTM and CDR2 as ANQGSEA. Deletions cut 4 bases from V and 3 bases from J, with 13 bases between. This CDR3 is 14 amino acids long. In nucleotides, the CDR3 is TGCAGCGTTGGACCCACGGGGCTTGGAAACACCATATATTTT. Residues: CSVGPTGLGNTIYF. The complete variable domain, with remaining parts taken from reference TRBV29-1 and TRBJ1-3, reads SAVISQKPSRDICQRGTSLTIQCQVDSQVTMMFWYRQQPGQSLTLIATANQGSEATYESGFVIDKFPISRPNLTFSTLTVSNMSPEDSSIYLCSVGPTGLGNTIYFGEGSWLTVV.

This chain joins TRBV5-1 and TRBJ2-2, with D tentatively TRBD1 (5 bases). This CDR3 is built from 13 residues. The ends were cut back, 5 bases at V and 6 bases at J, with 11 bases in the middle. The germline V gene has CDR1 SGHRS and CDR2 YFSETQ. In DNA form, the CDR3 reads TGCGCCAGCAGTCCCAGGGAACCCGGGGAGCTGTTTTTT. Protein: CASSPREPGELFF.

There are many counts of this clonotype. The V call is TRBV25-1, the J call TRBJ2-5, with 11 bases fitting TRBD1. Germline V gene sequence: CDR1 MGHDK, CDR2 SYGVNS. The CDR3 is made up of 18 amino acids. Trimming removed 0 bases from V and 6 bases from J; junction bases left unmatched: 12. CDR3 in DNA: TGTGCCAGCAGTGAATATAAGGGACAGGGGGTAAGGGCACAGACCCAGTACTTC. This codes for CASSEYKGQGVRAQTQYF.

The sample holds many counts of this clonotype. The chain carries TRBV12-3 or TRBV12-4 and TRBJ1-2, with a tentative D call TRBD1 (6 bases). The V end was cut by 3 bases, the J end by 7 bases, with 12 bases between. The CDR3 consists of 13 residues. In nucleotides, the CDR3 is TGTGCCAGCAGTTTGCGGGGGCTCGGTGGCTACACCTTC. This gives the protein CASSLRGLGGYTF.

The chain joins TRBV11-2 to TRBJ2-1; 7 nucleotides align to TRBD1. This CDR3 is built from 17 residues. Germline CDR1 and CDR2: SGHAT and FQNNGV. V lost 5 bases to trimming and J lost 0 bases; unmatched junction nucleotides: 10. The DNA for the CDR3 is TGTGCCAGCAGCCCAGGGTGGACAGGACCCTCCTACAATGAGCAGTTCTTC. It is translated as CASSPGWTGPSYNEQFF.

In this sample, this clonotype turned up a few times. The chain joins TRBV5-1 to TRBJ2-5; D not certain. Trimming left V 0 bases short and J 4 bases short, with 10 bases between. The CDR3 totals 14 residues. The V gene's germline CDR1 is SGHRS and CDR2 YFSETQ. The CDR3 here is CASSLDRFAETQYF. The CDR3 nucleotides are TGCGCCAGCAGCTTGGATAGGTTTGCAGAGACCCAGTACTTC.

The table lists this clonotype with a few counts. The chain is built from TRBV7-3 and TRBJ2-1; tentative D call: TRBD1 (6 bases). The CDR3 loop spans 15 amino acids. CDR1 SGHTA and CDR2 FQGTGA come from the germline V gene. V lost 4 bases and J lost 0, with 10 bases in between. CDR3 region: CASSYTGPSYNEQFF. The CDR3 nucleotides are TGTGCCAGCAGCTATACAGGGCCCTCCTACAATGAGCAGTTCTTC. The whole variable domain, remainder taken from reference TRBV7-3 and TRBJ2-1, is GAGVSQTPSNKVTEKGKYVELRCDPISGHTALYWYRQSLGQGPEFLIYFQGTGAADDSGLPNDRFFAVRPEGSVSTLKIQRTERGDSAVYLCASSYTGPSYNEQFFGPGTRLTVL.

The rearrangement links TRBV6-4 to TRBJ2-3; D gene unclear. The CDR3 has 16 residues. Between the trimmed V and J ends, which lost 6 bases and 2 bases, there was a span of 18 bases. Germline V gene lookup returns CDR1 MRHNA and CDR2 SNTAGT. CDR3 nucleotides: TGTGCCAGCAGCCGCCCGGGTGGGGAATCCACAGATACGCAGTATTTT. This sequence encodes CASSRPGGESTDTQYF.

The chain employs TRBV7-9 and TRBJ2-3, with D perhaps TRBD1 or TRBD2 (6 bases each). CDR3 length: 15 residues. The V end was cut by 2 bases, the J end by 5 bases, with 14 bases between. Per the germline V gene, CDR1 is SEHNR and CDR2 is FQNEAQ (reference sequence). CDR3 loop: CASSLSGGLKDTQYF. DNA of the CDR3: TGTGCCAGCAGCTTATCCGGGGGCCTGAAAGATACGCAGTATTTT.

This clonotype was counted a few times. The genes are TRBV11-2 and TRBJ2-5, with D unclear. Trimming took 4 bases from V and 2 from J, leaving 5 bases between them. The CDR3 runs to 12 residues. The germline V gene encodes CDR1 SGHAT and CDR2 FQNNGV. This chain's CDR3 is CASSWWQETQYF. The CDR3 nucleotides are TGTGCCAGCAGCTGGTGGCAAGAGACCCAGTACTTC.

The CDR3 nucleotides are TGTGCCAGCAGCTTGATAGGGGGATTTAACTATGGCTACACCTTC. It encodes CASSLIGGFNYGYTF. The chain joins TRBV5-5 to TRBJ1-2, with a possible D match to TRBD1 (6 bases). The V end was cut by 1 base, the J end by 1 base, with 11 bases between. The CDR3 is 15 amino acids. The germline V gene encodes CDR1 SGHKS and CDR2 YYEKEE (reference sequence). Drawing the rest from reference TRBV5-5 and TRBJ1-2, the complete variable domain is DAGVTQSPTHLIKTRGQQVTLRCSPISGHKSVSWYQQVLGQGPQFIFQYYEKEERGRGNFPDRFSARQFPNYSSELNVNALLLGDSALYLCASSLIGGFNYGYTFGSGTRLTVV.

This clonotype was detected a few times. J is TRBJ1-6 and V is TRBV6-4, with 9 positions matching TRBD1. Trimming cost V 6 bases and J 7 bases; bases outside gene matches: 4. The germline CDR1 and CDR2 sequences are MRHNA and SNTAGT. This CDR3 is 14 amino acids long. The CDR3 DNA reads TGTGCCAGCAGCCCCGGACAGGGGAATTCACCCCTCCACTTT. This gives the protein CASSPGQGNSPLHF.

This clonotype was seen ten or more times. V gene TRBV7-8 combines with J gene TRBJ2-7, with D tentatively TRBD2 (8 bases). Germline CDR1 SGHVS, CDR2 FQNEAQ. V was trimmed by 5 bases and J by 7 bases, leaving 15 bases between them. The CDR3 totals 13 residues. The CDR3 DNA reads TGTGCCAGCAGCCCGGGAGGGACAGCTGAGCAGTACGTC. This sequence encodes CASSPGGTAEQYV.

Concerning this clonotype: A much larger clone lies one base from this, so it may be a read error. This chain uses TRBV6-2 or TRBV6-3 with TRBJ2-2; a possible D gene is TRBD2 (5 bases). Germline V lookup: CDR1 MNHEY, CDR2 SVGEGT. The CDR3 contains 13 residues. CDR3 nucleotide sequence: TGTGCCAGCAGGGACCCTTACACCGGGGAGCTGTATTTT. Its protein product is CASRDPYTGELYF.

This clonotype was seen only a few times. The chain links TRBV10-3 to TRBJ2-7, with TRBD2 matching 8 bases. Trimming cost V 6 bases and J 4 bases; bases outside gene matches: 14. This CDR3 is 16 amino acids long. The germline gives CDR1 ENHRY, CDR2 SYGVKD. The CDR3 sequence is CAISRSGGSRIYEQYF. CDR3 nucleotides: TGTGCCATCAGCAGAAGCGGGGGCTCAAGGATATACGAGCAGTACTTC.

This clonotype was recorded many times. The chain joins TRBV6-5 to TRBJ2-5; 8 bases align to TRBD1. The CDR3 sequence is 13 residues long. Germline CDR1 is MNHEY and CDR2 is SVGAGI. After removal of 6 bases from V and 1 base from J, the junction contained 1 base not matched to a gene. CDR3 residues: CASRGQAQETQYF. CDR3 bases: TGTGCCAGCAGGGGACAGGCCCAAGAGACCCAGTACTTC.

In this sample, this clonotype turned up once. The rearrangement joins TRBV4-1 to TRBJ2-7, with D uncertain. The CDR3 runs 15 residues. Germline V gene sequence: CDR1 MGHRA, CDR2 YSYEKL. The V end lost 1 base, the J end lost 0 bases, and 10 bases lay between the germline ends. This chain's CDR3 is CASSQGRSSSYEQYF. The CDR3 DNA reads as TGCGCCAGCAGCCAAGGCCGTTCTAGCTCCTACGAGCAGTACTTC.

V gene TRBV5-1 combines with J gene TRBJ2-3, with a weak D call TRBD2 (6 bases). Trimming removed 6 bases at V and 3 bases at J, with 8 bases between. This CDR3 spans 12 amino acids. Germline V gives CDR1 SGHRS, CDR2 YFSETQ. Written as DNA, the CDR3 is TGCGCCAGCAAGGAGGGGACAGATACGCAGTATTTT. This gives the protein CASKEGTDTQYF.

There are a few counts of this clonotype. The genes are TRBV4-3 and TRBJ2-1; TRBD2 agrees at 7 bases. J was trimmed by 0 bases and V by 0 bases; bases with no gene match: 8. The CDR3 runs to 18 residues. Germline-derived CDR1 and CDR2 are LGHNA and YSLEER. This CDR3 is CASSQDLVGGSSYNEQFF. The CDR3 DNA reads as TGCGCCAGCAGCCAAGATCTGGTCGGCGGGAGCTCCTACAATGAGCAGTTCTTC.

The CDR3 sequence is CASSPDLSGTGELFF. The CDR3 region has the DNA TGTGCCAGTAGTCCGGACTTGTCGGGCACCGGGGAGCTGTTTTTT. The chain has TRBV19 and TRBJ2-2; D is perhaps TRBD2 (5 bases). With 5 bases removed from V and 4 bases from J, the gap between germline ends came to 14 bases. The CDR3 is 15 residues long. Looked up from germline, CDR1 is LNHDA and CDR2 is SQIVND (reference sequence).